Listed below are T cell receptor beta chains from one sample, sequenced in a study of cytomegalovirus exposure and HLA in healthy donors. Profiling relied on immunoSEQ multiplex PCR, and the TCRdb table lists in-frame clones only, not all of them. The top ten clones hold around 1.9% of a sample with about 120,000 clones, 70% to 90% of them seen once. The sample taken for sequencing was PBMCs. These receptors all stem from a woman aged 30 to 39 in good health and CMV-seronegative. Both conserved end residues are part of each CDR3. A D gene is named only where the DNA matches it firmly. Expanded clones are given a class, and other clones once, few, many or no size at all.

d_call	v_call	j_call	clone_size	cdr3_nt	cdr3_aa
.	TRBV19	TRBJ1-1	.	TGTGCCAGTAGTATAGGTTGGGGGGGTGGCACTGAAGCTTTCTTT	CASSIGWGGGTEAFF
.	TRBV19	TRBJ1-5	.	TGTGCCAGTAGTATCAGGAGCGGGTACAATCAGCCCCAGCATTTT	CASSIRSGYNQPQHF
.	TRBV5-6	TRBJ2-7	.	TGTGCCAGCAGCTTGGACAGACGAGGGTGGATCGAGCAGTACTTC	CASSLDRRGWIEQYF
.	TRBV6-1	TRBJ1-5	.	TGTGCCAGCAGTGACCAAGGTGGGGGCGTGGGCAATCAGCCCCAGCATTTT	CASSDQGGGVGNQPQHF
TRBD1	TRBV29-1	TRBJ2-7	.	TGCAGCGTTGACAGGGGGCGCGAGCAGTACTTC	CSVDRGREQYF
.	TRBV12-5	TRBJ2-5	.	TGTGCTAGTGGTTTGCCACAATTGGCCCAGTACTTC	CASGLPQLAQYF
TRBD1	TRBV18	TRBJ1-2	.	TGTGCCAGCTCAACAGGGGCGACAGGGTTCGACTATGGCTACACCTTC	CASSTGATGFDYGYTF
.	TRBV20-1	TRBJ1-1	.	TGCAGTGCTAGGGGGGGGGCGATGGCTTTCTTT	CSARGGAMAFF
TRBD1	TRBV9	TRBJ1-2	.	TGTGCCAGCAGCGTAGCTCGGGACAGTGCAGCTAACTATGGCTACACCTTC	CASSVARDSAANYGYTF
TRBD1	TRBV4-3	TRBJ1-1	.	TGCGCCAGCAGCCAAGGACAGACAGGGTTCACTGAAGCTTTCTTT	CASSQGQTGFTEAFF
TRBD1	TRBV9	TRBJ1-2	.	TGTGCCAGCAGCGCCGGGGACAGGGGATGGGGCTACACCTTC	CASSAGDRGWGYTF
.	TRBV13	TRBJ1-2	.	TGTGCCAGCAGCTTAGAATCCCAGGCTTATGGCTACACCTTC	CASSLESQAYGYTF
TRBD1	TRBV5-1	TRBJ2-7	.	TGCGCCAGCAGCCCAGTGGACAGGGCCTACGAGCAGTACTTC	CASSPVDRAYEQYF
TRBD1	TRBV5-1	TRBJ1-3	.	TGCGCCAGCAGCCTCACAGGGGAGGGAAACACCATATATTTT	CASSLTGEGNTIYF
.	TRBV10-3	TRBJ1-4	.	TGTGCCATCAGTGAGACGTGGTTTATAGATGAAAAACTGTTTTTT	CAISETWFIDEKLFF
TRBD1	TRBV18	TRBJ2-7	.	TGTGCCAGCTCACTTGGGACAGGGGCGACCTACGAGCAGTACTTC	CASSLGTGATYEQYF
.	TRBV27	TRBJ1-1	.	TGTGCCAGCAGTTATCAGATTGGGAACACTGAAGCTTTCTTT	CASSYQIGNTEAFF
TRBD1	TRBV10-3	TRBJ1-1	.	TGTGCCATCAGTGGGGCGACAGGGGTGAGCACTGAAGCTTTCTTT	CAISGATGVSTEAFF
.	TRBV1	TRBJ1-1	.	TGCACCAGCAGCCAGCCCATTGCGGACACTGAAGCTTTCTTT	CTSSQPIADTEAFF
TRBD1	TRBV5-6	TRBJ1-2	.	TGTGCCAGCAGCGGGACAGGGGGCGCTGGCTACACCTTC	CASSGTGGAGYTF
.	TRBV5-1	TRBJ1-2	.	TGCGCCAGCAGCATACAGGGAGATGGCTACACCTTC	CASSIQGDGYTF
TRBD1	TRBV7-2	TRBJ1-1	.	TGTGCCAGCAGCCCATCGACAGGGCGGCGCACTGAAGCTTTCTTT	CASSPSTGRRTEAFF
TRBD2	TRBV5-1	TRBJ2-3	.	TGCGCCAGCAGCTTGGGTAGCGGGGGCCCCGATACGCAGTATTTT	CASSLGSGGPDTQYF
TRBD1	TRBV19	TRBJ1-5	.	TGTGCCAGTAGTATATGGGACAGGGGCAATCAGCCCCAGCATTTT	CASSIWDRGNQPQHF
.	TRBV6-5	TRBJ2-2	.	TGTGCCAGCAGGCCGACAGTCCCCGGGGAGCTGTTTTTT	CASRPTVPGELFF
TRBD1	TRBV6-1	TRBJ1-5	.	TGTGCCAGCAGTTCCGAACAGGGGGCGAATCAGCCCCAGCATTTT	CASSSEQGANQPQHF
.	TRBV6-1	TRBJ2-1	.	TGTGCCAGCAGTGTGAACCGACAGGCCAACAATGAGCAGTTCTTC	CASSVNRQANNEQFF
.	TRBV2	TRBJ2-7	.	TGCGCCTGGCGGTTCTCCTACGAGCAGTACTTC	CAWRFSYEQYF
.	TRBV7-2	TRBJ1-6	.	TGTGCCAGCAGCCTAACACGGGGGAATTCACCCCTCCACTTT	CASSLTRGNSPLHF
.	TRBV5-4	TRBJ2-7	.	TGTGCCAGCAGCCGCGCCAACAGGGAAGCCGAGCAGTACTTC	CASSRANREAEQYF
.	TRBV18	TRBJ2-7	once	TGTGCCAGCTCACCGGGGCAGGTAGACGAGCAGTACTTC	CASSPGQVDEQYF
.	TRBV2	TRBJ2-1	few	TGTGCCAGCACGAGTCGCAATGAGCAGTTCTTC	CASTSRNEQFF
.	TRBV5-1	TRBJ2-6	.	TGCGCCAGCAACCCAGGCTCTGGGGCCAACGTCCTGACTTTC	CASNPGSGANVLTF
TRBD1	TRBV6-6	TRBJ2-7	.	TGTGCCAGCAGCACCTCGGGACAGGGTCACGAGCAGTACTTC	CASSTSGQGHEQYF
TRBD1	TRBV5-4	TRBJ1-4	.	TGTGCCAGCAGCCCGGGACAGGGGTCTGAAAAACTGTTTTTT	CASSPGQGSEKLFF
.	TRBV29-1	TRBJ1-4	.	TGCAGCGTTGAGAGAGGTTTAGCTAATGAAAAACTGTTTTTT	CSVERGLANEKLFF
.	TRBV6-1	TRBJ2-5	.	TGTGCCAGCAGGGCACAGCCCCAAGAGACCCAGTACTTC	CASRAQPQETQYF
.	TRBV11-2	TRBJ1-1	once	TGTGCCAGCAGCTTAGGTCACATAAATGAAGCTTTCTTT	CASSLGHINEAFF
TRBD1	TRBV5-1	TRBJ1-2	.	TGCGCCAGCAGCTTGGATGGACAGGGAGTGTATGGCTACACCTTC	CASSLDGQGVYGYTF
TRBD1	TRBV29-1	TRBJ1-2	.	TGCAGCGTTATTGGACAGGGGGTAGGTGGCTACACCTTC	CSVIGQGVGGYTF
.	TRBV30	TRBJ1-1	.	TGTGCCTGGAGTAGCGTGCCTACTGAAGCTTTCTTT	CAWSSVPTEAFF
TRBD1	TRBV4-3	TRBJ1-2	.	TGCGCCAGCAGCCAGAGCAGGGGGCTCGGCTATGGCTACACCTTC	CASSQSRGLGYGYTF
TRBD1	TRBV6-1	TRBJ1-2	.	TGTGCCACCATTAGTCCCCCGACAGGGATCTATGGCTACACCTTC	CATISPPTGIYGYTF
.	TRBV7-2	TRBJ1-2	.	TGTGCCGCCCCCTGGCCAGGCAACTATGGCTACACCTTC	CAAPWPGNYGYTF
.	TRBV12-5	TRBJ1-2	.	TGTGCTAGTGGTCCCCCTTTGGGGGGGCCGGTCTATGGCTACACCTTC	CASGPPLGGPVYGYTF
.	TRBV2	TRBJ1-5	.	TGTGCCAGCCTGGGTCAGGGCTCTCAGCCCCAGCATTTT	CASLGQGSQPQHF
TRBD2	TRBV11-2	TRBJ2-1	.	TGTGCCAGCAGCCTAACGGCGGGGGCCTACAATGAGCAGTTCTTC	CASSLTAGAYNEQFF
.	TRBV6-1	TRBJ2-3	.	TGTGCCAGCAGGAACAGGGATACGCAGTATTTT	CASRNRDTQYF
TRBD2	TRBV5-6	TRBJ2-3	.	TGTGCCAGCAGCTTGAGGTCTAGCGGTTACACAGATACGCAGTATTTT	CASSLRSSGYTDTQYF
TRBD1	TRBV5-6	TRBJ2-2	once	TGTGCCAGCAGCTGGGGGACAGGGAACACCGGGGAGCTGTTTTTT	CASSWGTGNTGELFF
.	TRBV7-9	TRBJ1-5	once	TGTGCCAGCAGCCCCTGGAGCCAAAGAGACGGGGGGGCCGGGCAGCCCCAGCATTTT	CASSPWSQRDGGAGQPQHF
TRBD1	TRBV30	TRBJ1-2	.	TGTGCCTGGAGACCGGGACAGACTCCTGGCTACACCTTC	CAWRPGQTPGYTF
TRBD1	TRBV6-4	TRBJ2-5	.	TGTGCCAGCAGCGGCCCCCGGCCGTTGGACAGGGGGCCGGTTGGGACCCAGTACTTC	CASSGPRPLDRGPVGTQYF
.	TRBV18	TRBJ1-1	.	TGTGCCAGCTCACCACTAGAAAACACTGAAGCTTTCTTT	CASSPLENTEAFF
TRBD2	TRBV6-5	TRBJ2-7	.	TGTGCCAGCAGTTACCGGGCTAGCGGATCCTACGAGCAGTACTTC	CASSYRASGSYEQYF